This passage covers 13 T cell receptor beta chains from one sample sequenced in a study of shared clonotypes between healthy human individuals. Assay used: immunoSEQ multiplex PCR; TCRdb lists only in-frame clones, some missing. This sample has 950,000 to 1,300,000 clones, with about 75% found just once. Sequenced: memory CD4+ T cells sorted from blood. Described subset: CD45RA-negative fraction. Receptors originate from a man in his late teens or twenties in good health.

The chain carries TRBV5-1 and TRBJ2-7, with 7 bases aligning to TRBD2. This CDR3 comprises 15 residues. V trimming: 4 bases; J trimming: 5 bases; junction bases outside the gene matches: 12. Germline V lookup: CDR1 SGHRS, CDR2 YFSETQ. The CDR3 DNA reads TGCGCCAGCAGCGTAGGCGGGAGAGGTTCTAACGAGCAGTACTTC. Protein product: CASSVGGRGSNEQYF.

This chain links TRBV5-1 with TRBJ1-2; D uncertain. This CDR3 has 14 amino acids. Germline V lookup: CDR1 SGHRS, CDR2 YFSETQ. Trimming took off 0 bases at V and 2 bases at J, with 8 bases between the two ends. The CDR3 DNA sequence: TGCGCCAGCAGCTTGGGTCACGACAACTATGGCTACACCTTC. Translating gives CASSLGHDNYGYTF.

This chain joins TRBV5-1 and TRBJ2-7, with D unclear. This CDR3 region has 13 residues. CDR1 is SGHRS and CDR2 is YFSETQ in the germline V gene. Between the trimmed V and J ends, which lost 5 bases and 4 bases, there was a span of 13 bases. The CDR3 is CASRSSPLYEQYF. For the CDR3, the DNA is TGCGCCAGCAGGTCTTCCCCTTTATACGAGCAGTACTTC.

The V and J genes are TRBV28 and TRBJ2-5; 7 bases fit TRBD1. The V segment lost 5 bases and the J segment 1 base; nucleotides outside the gene matches: 4. CDR1 and CDR2 (germline): MDHEN, SYDVKM. The CDR3 totals 14 residues. The CDR3 here is CASSPGQAQETQYF. The CDR3 DNA reads as TGTGCCAGCAGTCCTGGACAGGCCCAAGAGACCCAGTACTTC.

The V call is TRBV2, the J call TRBJ1-2, with a tentative D call TRBD1 (5 bases). V lost 7 bases and J 6 bases, leaving 12 bases between the germline ends. Germline CDR1 SNHLY, CDR2 FYNNEI. CDR3 length: 12 residues. The DNA for the CDR3 is TGTGCCAGCAATAGTGGGGGACATGGCTACACCTTC. This gives the protein CASNSGGHGYTF.

The chain couples TRBV27 to TRBJ2-7, with 7 bases matching TRBD1. Trimming cost V 2 bases and J 1 base; bases outside gene matches: 5. This CDR3 contains 15 residues. Germline assignment: CDR1 MNHEY and CDR2 SMNVEV (reference sequence). CDR3 residues: CASSLTGQVSYEQYF. CDR3 coding DNA: TGTGCCAGCAGTTTAACCGGACAGGTTTCCTACGAGCAGTACTTC.

Only a few counts were recorded for this clone. The chain joins TRBV19 to TRBJ2-2; 7 bases align to TRBD1. V lost 2 bases to trimming and J lost 0 bases; unmatched junction nucleotides: 3. The CDR3 is made up of 16 amino acids. The germline V gene has CDR1 LNHDA and CDR2 SQIVND (reference sequence). In DNA form, the CDR3 reads TGTGCCAGTAGTATAAAGCAGGGGGCGAACACCGGGGAGCTGTTTTTT. Encoded protein: CASSIKQGANTGELFF.

The chain links TRBV28 to TRBJ2-3, with 9 bases fitting TRBD2. V was clipped by 8 bases and J by 6 bases; unmatched bases: 3. Germline values: CDR1 MDHEN, CDR2 SYDVKM. The CDR3 extends over 12 amino acids. The DNA of the CDR3 is TGTGCCAGCGTCAGCGGGGGGGATACGCAGTATTTT. The encoded protein is CASVSGGDTQYF.

The chain carries TRBV5-1 and TRBJ2-7, with 9 positions matching TRBD1. The ends lost 5 bases at V and 1 base at J; junction bases unmatched: 4. CDR1 is SGHRS and CDR2 is YFSETQ in the germline V gene. The CDR3 length is 14 residues. CDR3 protein: CASRPTGGSYEQYF. CDR3 bases: TGCGCCAGCAGGCCGACAGGGGGGTCCTACGAGCAGTACTTC.

This clone was picked up a small number of times. The J gene is TRBJ1-1, the V gene TRBV2; no reliable D call. Trimming removed 8 bases from V and 1 base from J, with 11 bases in between. Per the germline V gene, CDR1 is SNHLY and CDR2 is FYNNEI. The CDR3 loop spans 13 amino acids. CDR3 loop: CASGRAENTEAFF. The DNA for the CDR3 is TGTGCCAGCGGGAGAGCGGAGAACACTGAAGCTTTCTTT. Combining the CDR3 with reference TRBV2 and TRBJ1-1 gives the whole variable domain EPEVTQTPSHQVTQMGQEVILRCVPISNHLYFYWYRQILGQKVEFLVSFYNNEISEKSEIFDDQFSVERPDGSNFTLKIRSTKLEDSAMYFCASGRAENTEAFFGQGTRLTVV.

The rearrangement joins TRBV4-3 to TRBJ1-2, with D possibly TRBD1 on 6 matching bases. V lost 8 bases, J lost 5 bases, and 21 bases lay in between. The germline CDR1 and CDR2 sequences are LGHNA and YSLEER. The CDR3 contains 15 residues. CDR3 residues: CASALMDSSSYGYTF. The CDR3 coding sequence is TGCGCCAGCGCGTTAATGGACAGCAGTTCTTATGGCTACACCTTC.

V is TRBV28 and J is TRBJ2-1, with a tentative D call TRBD2 (6 bases). V gave up 8 bases and J gave up 9 bases, with 8 bases separating them. Germline values: CDR1 MDHEN, CDR2 SYDVKM. The CDR3 runs to 10 residues. The chain's CDR3 is CASGGFEQFF. In DNA form, the CDR3 reads TGTGCCAGCGGAGGGTTTGAGCAGTTCTTC.

V and J are TRBV5-4 and TRBJ1-5; 7 nucleotides agree with TRBD1. Trimming at V came to 4 bases and at J to 3 bases, leaving 7 bases not matched to a gene. This CDR3 is 15 amino acids long. Germline V CDR1 and CDR2: SGHNT, YYREEE (reference sequence). The chain's CDR3 is CASSRGTDLNQPQHF. In DNA, the CDR3 is TGTGCCAGCAGCCGGGGGACAGACCTCAATCAGCCCCAGCATTTT.